This T cell receptor beta chain was documented in a study of cytomegalovirus exposure and HLA in healthy donors. Broader study findings: In vitro experiments confirmed that three CMV-associated chains were specific for CMV antigens.

The PCR had 60 Vbeta and 13 Jbeta primers. TCRdb keeps only in-frame clones here, not all; method: immunoSEQ multiplex PCR. The sample yields approximately 130,000 clones, roughly 69% seen once. Whether this donor was CMV seropositive was not recorded. This CDR3 spans 17 amino acids. Germline V gives CDR1 SEHNR, CDR2 FQNEAQ (reference sequence). Trimming took 1 base from V and 2 from J; bases not matched to a gene: 8. Notes on this clone: Its antigen is not identified.

Material: PBMCs. This chain joins TRBV7-9 and TRBJ2-5, with TRBD2 matching 9 bases. The receptor was derived from a human donor in good health. The CDR3: CASSLDVFAGGQETQYF. The CDR3 DNA sequence: TGTGCCAGCAGCTTAGATGTTTTTGCGGGGGGGCAAGAGACCCAGTACTTC.